Listed here are 27 T cell receptor beta chains from one sample, sequenced in a study of cytomegalovirus exposure and HLA in healthy donors. The study ran its PCR with 60 Vbeta and 13 Jbeta primers. This table comes from immunoSEQ multiplex PCR, and its TCRdb copy is limited to in-frame clones, with some not included. The sample gives some 170,000 clones, roughly 82% of which show up once; about 11% is in the top ten. The sample comprised PBMCs. Receptor source: a man in his fifties in good health and CMV-seropositive.

The chain has TRBV6-5 and TRBJ1-1; possible D gene TRBD1, 5 bases. The CDR3 runs to 13 residues. Trimming removed 7 bases from V and 1 base from J, with 10 bases in between. Germline CDR1 MNHEY, CDR2 SVGAGI. CDR3 in amino acids: CASTGRGNTEAFF. The CDR3 DNA reads as TGTGCCAGCACCGGGAGGGGGAACACTGAAGCTTTCTTT.

V and J are TRBV30 and TRBJ1-6; D gene uncertain. The CDR3 contains 13 residues. Germline values: CDR1 GTSNPN, CDR2 SVGIG (reference sequence). The V end was cut by 5 bases, the J end by 4 bases, with 9 bases between. The CDR3: CAWGRQYNSPLHF. The CDR3 region has the DNA TGTGCCTGGGGGAGGCAGTATAATTCACCCCTCCACTTT.

This chain connects TRBV5-1 to TRBJ2-7, with D possibly matching TRBD2 (6 bases). Germline CDR1 SGHRS, CDR2 YFSETQ. V dropped 3 bases and J dropped 5 bases, with 18 bases sitting between them. This CDR3 spans 15 amino acids. CDR3 sequence: CASSSAPGTWDEQYF. The DNA of the CDR3 is TGCGCCAGCAGCTCGGCCCCAGGGACTTGGGACGAGCAGTACTTC.

This chain links TRBV9 with TRBJ2-1; 11 bases fit TRBD2. Germline assignment: CDR1 SGDLS and CDR2 YYNGEE. The CDR3 extends over 14 amino acids. Germline trimming cut 4 bases from V and 7 bases from J; bases unmatched to any gene: 4. CDR3 bases: TGTGCCAGCAGCCCCTGGACTAGCGGGAATGAGCAGTTCTTC. Protein product: CASSPWTSGNEQFF.

The chain couples TRBV7-9 to TRBJ2-7, with TRBD1 matching 7 bases. Germline V gives CDR1 SEHNR, CDR2 FQNEAQ (reference sequence). The CDR3 consists of 13 residues. V was clipped by 5 bases and J by 3 bases; unmatched bases: 4. CDR3: CASSQGQFYEQYF. The CDR3 DNA follows: TGTGCCAGCAGCCAGGGACAGTTCTACGAGCAGTACTTC.

The V call is TRBV29-1, the J call TRBJ2-2; D is unclear. V was pared by 6 bases and J by 5 bases, with 16 bases between. The V gene's germline CDR1 is SQVTM and CDR2 ANQGSEA. This CDR3 has 14 amino acids. This CDR3 reads CSVATLFGTGELFF. CDR3 sequence (DNA): TGCAGCGTAGCGACCCTTTTTGGAACCGGGGAGCTGTTTTTT.

The chain recombines TRBV30 with TRBJ1-3; possibly TRBD1 for D (5 bases). CDR3 size: 14 residues. Germline CDR1 and CDR2: GTSNPN and SVGIG (reference sequence). The ends were cut back, 1 base at V and 1 base at J, with 8 bases in the middle. This CDR3 is CAWSERGSGNTIYF. CDR3 coding DNA: TGTGCCTGGAGTGAAAGGGGTTCTGGAAACACCATATATTTT.

The CDR3 bases are TGCAGCGTCTCAGGGGAGGGGGAAAAACTGTTTTTT. Translating it yields CSVSGEGEKLFF. V gene TRBV29-1 combines with J gene TRBJ1-4, with TRBD1 as a possible D gene (6 bases). CDR1 is SQVTM, CDR2 ANQGSEA, per germline. The CDR3 sequence is 12 residues long. V shed 6 bases and J shed 8 bases, with 13 bases lying between them.

This chain links TRBV28 with TRBJ1-2; perhaps TRBD1 as D (5 bases). The CDR3 sequence is 13 residues long. Germline V gene lookup returns CDR1 MDHEN and CDR2 SYDVKM. Deletions cut 10 bases from V and 8 bases from J, with 20 bases between. CDR3 sequence reads: CATIPQRGNGYTF. CDR3 nucleotides: TGTGCCACCATACCCCAGCGGGGGAACGGCTACACCTTC.

A few counts support this clone. Other nucleotide sequences from this sample produce the same CDR3. V and J are TRBV7-2 and TRBJ1-1, with a tentative D call TRBD1 (6 bases). V lost 5 bases and J 1 base, leaving 8 bases between the germline ends. CDR1 is SGHTA and CDR2 is FQGNSA in the germline V gene. The CDR3 is 13 residues long. CDR3 loop: CASSLGQNTEAFF. The CDR3 DNA sequence: TGTGCCAGCAGCCTGGGACAGAACACTGAAGCTTTCTTT. The complete variable domain, with remaining parts taken from reference TRBV7-2 and TRBJ1-1, reads GAGVSQSPSNKVTEKGKDVELRCDPISGHTALYWYRQSLGQGLEFLIYFQGNSAPDKSGLPSDRFSAERTGGSVSTLTIQRTQQEDSAVYLCASSLGQNTEAFFGQGTRLTVV.

The chain is built from TRBV18 and TRBJ2-7, with 9 bases matching TRBD2. Germline assignment: CDR1 KGHSH and CDR2 LQKENI. Trimming cost V 6 bases and J 1 base; bases outside gene matches: 19. This CDR3 comprises 19 residues. CDR3 nucleotide sequence: TGTGCCAGCTCGACTCTAGAAGCGGGAGGTTTTTCTGGTTCCTACGAGCAGTACTTC. Protein product: CASSTLEAGGFSGSYEQYF. Full variable domain (missing parts from reference TRBV18 and TRBJ2-7): NAGVMQNPRHLVRRRGQEARLRCSPMKGHSHVYWYRQLPEEGLKFMVYLQKENIIDESGMPKERFSAEFPKEGPSILRIQQVVRGDSAAYFCASSTLEAGGFSGSYEQYFGPGTRLTVT.

This chain joins TRBV7-3 and TRBJ2-2, with TRBD1 matching 10 bases. There are 16 residues in the CDR3. Germline V gene data show CDR1 as SGHTA and CDR2 as FQGTGA. J lost 6 bases, V lost 5 bases, and 9 bases had no gene match. The CDR3 coding sequence is TGTGCCAGCAGCCTCGGACAGGGGGGTACCGCCGGGGAGCTGTTTTTT. The encoded protein is CASSLGQGGTAGELFF.

The chain links TRBV4-2 to TRBJ1-5; tentatively, D is TRBD1 (5 bases). Germline loops: CDR1 LGHNA, CDR2 YNFKEQ. Between the trimmed V and J ends, which lost 0 bases and 1 base, there was a span of 10 bases. The CDR3 runs to 16 residues. CDR3 bases: TGTGCCAGCAGCCAAGATTATGGGGGGAGCAATCAGCCCCAGCATTTT. Its protein is CASSQDYGGSNQPQHF.

The chain joins TRBV6-6 to TRBJ1-5; no reliable D call. The CDR3 spans 16 residues. Trimming took 0 bases from V and 2 from J, leaving 11 bases between them. Germline V gene sequence: CDR1 MNHNY, CDR2 SVGAGI (reference sequence). In DNA, the CDR3 is TGTGCCAGCAGTTACTCGGGCCTACTAGGCAATCAGCCCCAGCATTTT. It is translated as CASSYSGLLGNQPQHF.

The chain combines TRBV4-1 with TRBJ2-3; 9 nucleotides match TRBD2. Germline assignment: CDR1 MGHRA and CDR2 YSYEKL. CDR3 length: 17 residues. V lost 3 bases, J lost 6 bases, and 13 bases stayed unmatched. The CDR3 is CASSQGRSSGKWDTQYF. The CDR3 coding sequence is TGCGCCAGCAGCCAGGGGAGGTCTAGCGGGAAGTGGGATACGCAGTATTTT.

This clone was found once. The chain recombines TRBV11-2 with TRBJ1-6; D is ambiguous. The CDR3 spans 14 residues. Trimming stripped 1 base from V and 9 bases from J, with 10 bases between. The V gene's germline CDR1 is SGHAT and CDR2 FQNNGV. The CDR3 protein is CASSLGGGVSPLHF. In nucleotides, the CDR3 is TGTGCCAGCAGCTTAGGCGGCGGGGTTTCACCCCTCCACTTT.

The rearrangement joins TRBV6-6 to TRBJ1-5, with D uncertain. V was clipped by 6 bases and J by 0 bases, with 12 bases between them. The CDR3 is made up of 15 amino acids. Germline V gene sequence: CDR1 MNHNY, CDR2 SVGAGI (reference sequence). The CDR3 here is CASSPLGDSNQPQHF. CDR3 DNA sequence: TGTGCCAGCAGCCCCTTAGGAGATAGCAATCAGCCCCAGCATTTT.

V usage is TRBV9 and J usage is TRBJ2-1, with TRBD2 matching 9 bases. J was trimmed by 7 bases and V by 3 bases; bases with no gene match: 11. The germline CDR1 and CDR2 sequences are SGDLS and YYNGEE. This CDR3 has 16 residues. CDR3 region: CASSGWGLAGRNEQFF. In DNA form, the CDR3 reads TGTGCCAGCAGCGGATGGGGGCTAGCGGGGCGTAATGAGCAGTTCTTC. Drawing the rest from reference TRBV9 and TRBJ2-1, the complete variable domain is DSGVTQTPKHLITATGQRVTLRCSPRSGDLSVYWYQQSLDQGLQFLIQYYNGEERAKGNILERFSAQQFPDLHSELNLSSLELGDSALYFCASSGWGLAGRNEQFFGPGTRLTVL.

This clone was recorded a few times. The chain joins TRBV19 to TRBJ2-2; 8 bases map to TRBD2. Trimming took 4 bases from V and 0 from J; bases not matched to a gene: 13. The CDR3 runs 19 residues. Germline CDR1 LNHDA, CDR2 SQIVND (reference sequence). The CDR3 reads CASSTRLAPTIANTGELFF. The CDR3 DNA reads TGTGCCAGTAGTACCCGACTAGCGCCTACGATCGCGAACACCGGGGAGCTGTTTTTT.

There are a few counts of this clone. The rearrangement links TRBV2 to TRBJ2-1; TRBD2 matches at 12 bases. V dropped 2 bases and J dropped 8; count of bases not matched to a gene: 1. Germline loops: CDR1 SNHLY, CDR2 FYNNEI. The CDR3 has 14 residues. CDR3 protein: CASSEWTSGDEQFF. The CDR3 DNA follows: TGTGCCAGCAGTGAATGGACTAGCGGGGATGAGCAGTTCTTC.

This clone was seen a handful of times. This chain uses TRBV28 with TRBJ1-5, with 8 nucleotides matching TRBD1. Germline loops: CDR1 MDHEN, CDR2 SYDVKM. V was pared by 4 bases and J by 0 bases, with 5 bases of the junction left unmatched. The CDR3 spans 16 residues. CDR3 bases: TGTGCCAGCAGTTCTCAGGGGGCGTATAGCAATCAGCCCCAGCATTTT. This encodes CASSSQGAYSNQPQHF.

This chain connects TRBV15 to TRBJ1-5, with D tentatively TRBD1 (6 bases). Germline V CDR1 and CDR2: LNHNV, YYDKDF (reference sequence). The CDR3 runs 15 residues. Trimming stripped 6 bases from V and 3 bases from J, with 15 bases between. In DNA form, the CDR3 reads TGTGCCACCAGGAGCCTGGACAGCGACAATCAGCCCCAGCATTTT. It codes for CATRSLDSDNQPQHF.

This clone was seen a few times. The chain uses TRBV27 and TRBJ2-7; TRBD1 agrees at 9 bases. This CDR3 is 13 amino acids long. Per germline, CDR1 MNHEY and CDR2 SMNVEV (reference sequence). The trim removed 9 bases at V and 3 bases at J, leaving 6 bases unmatched. In nucleotides, the CDR3 is TGTGCCAGTGGCCCGGGACAGGGCTACGAGCAGTACTTC. Its protein product is CASGPGQGYEQYF.

V and J are TRBV5-4 and TRBJ1-4, with TRBD1 as a possible D gene (6 bases). Germline CDR1 reads SGHNT; CDR2 reads YYREEE (reference sequence). V was shortened by 4 bases and J by 5 bases, with 15 bases between the two germline ends. This CDR3 region has 15 residues. The chain's CDR3 is CASSASTGPNEKLFF. In DNA, the CDR3 is TGTGCCAGCAGCGCCTCGACAGGCCCCAATGAAAAACTGTTTTTT.

The chain recombines TRBV7-2 with TRBJ2-3, with 11 bases identical to TRBD2. The CDR3 has 16 residues. Losses at the gene ends were 0 bases for V and 1 base for J; bases not matched to a gene: 0. CDR1 SGHTA and CDR2 FQGNSA come from the germline V gene. CDR3: CASSLASGRGTDTQYF. DNA of the CDR3: TGTGCCAGCAGCTTAGCTAGCGGGAGGGGCACAGATACGCAGTATTTT. The entire variable domain, with the rest obtained from reference TRBV7-2 and TRBJ2-3, is as follows: GAGVSQSPSNKVTEKGKDVELRCDPISGHTALYWYRQSLGQGLEFLIYFQGNSAPDKSGLPSDRFSAERTGGSVSTLTIQRTQQEDSAVYLCASSLASGRGTDTQYFGPGTRLTVL.

This chain links TRBV13 with TRBJ2-7; D is perhaps TRBD1 (6 bases). V was cut by 4 bases and J by 2 bases, with 12 bases left in between. The CDR3 has 14 residues. Germline loops: CDR1 PRHDT, CDR2 FYEKMQ (reference sequence). CDR3 sequence reads: CASSYRDIPYEQYF. Here the CDR3 DNA reads TGTGCCAGCAGCTACAGGGATATCCCCTACGAGCAGTACTTC. Full variable domain (remainder filled in from reference TRBV13 and TRBJ2-7): AAGVIQSPRHLIKEKRETATLKCYPIPRHDTVYWYQQGPGQDPQFLISFYEKMQSDKGSIPDRFSAQQFSDYHSELNMSSLELGDSALYFCASSYRDIPYEQYFGPGTRLTVT.

The J gene is TRBJ2-1, the V gene TRBV7-8; 8 bases map to TRBD1. The CDR3 spans 17 residues. CDR1 SGHVS and CDR2 FQNEAQ come from the germline V gene. V trimming: 0 bases; J trimming: 1 base; junction bases outside the gene matches: 5. This CDR3 is CASSLAGQGESYNEQFF. The CDR3 DNA sequence: TGTGCCAGCAGCTTAGCAGGACAGGGTGAGTCCTACAATGAGCAGTTCTTC.